This TCR beta chain appears in the sequencing data of a study of blood T cell repertoires in COVID-19 (dated by TCRdb to the early 2020s). Broadly, across the study: Samples covering the acute and convalescent phases of COVID-19 were provided by collaborators in the United States, Italy and Spain. The material from the prospective study consisted of cDNA or gDNA derived from T cells, B-cell-depleted T cells, or PBMCs. Deeply sampled blood TCRbeta repertoires from subjects exposed to, actively infected with, or recovered from COVID-19 were included in the dataset. The repertoires were released in a freely available public database meant as a resource for research on the immune response to SARS-CoV-2. Samples came from the ongoing ImmuneRACE study (first 160 participants) plus 1,254 subjects from 6 global collaborators. Sample metadata almost always included a de-identified subject ID, COVID-19 status, age in years and sex. Where available, HLA class I and class II types were obtained from metadata supplied by the sample provider rather than from assay-based typing. The full study reports these points: How much clinical and demographic metadata was included differed by source and by participant, and the metadata was provided uncurated.

Collaborating institutions collected whole blood in K2EDTA tubes following their own protocols. Collaborator samples were shipped for TCRbeta analysis as frozen whole blood, isolated PBMCs, or DNA extracted from either sample type. The immunoSEQ Assay, a bias-controlled multiplex PCR, was used to amplify TCRbeta CDR3 regions from genomic DNA. For the original study's pipeline: The number of nucleated cells in each sample was estimated by amplification of reference gene primers within the assay. To quantify the absolute abundance of each unique TCRbeta CDR3 rearrangement, sequence reads were collapsed and filtered. Productive Simpson clonality was computed per sample as the square root of Simpson's diversity index over productive rearrangements. TCRdb re-hosts the immuneACCESS table, in-frame sequences only. Its copies lack some clones; in the studies checked, an unresolved V gene accounts for under half of them, and the cause for the rest is not known. From that table come the V and J calls and clone size; the DNA was used to work out D and trimming. The sample table lists 45,000 to 55,000 clones, under 70% of them with a count of one. About 8.1% of the sample lies in the top ten.

Ends trimmed: V by 7 bases, J by 7 bases; bases unmatched to a gene: 8. From the cysteine up to the phenylalanine, the CDR3 has a length of 14 residues. Only the CDR3 region is kept as DNA, spanning 42 bases read in frame from base 1. The germline V gene encodes CDR1 MNHEY and CDR2 SVGAGI. This clone has more than one count but fewer than ten. The clone's antigen remains unknown. Base quality data are lacking; no much larger clone is found one base away. This receptor was identified in a woman in her 70s with acute or convalescent COVID-19. The chain is assembled from TRBV6-5 and TRBJ2-2; the central 8 bases match TRBD2. The sequenced sample was peripheral blood. CDR3 loop: CASTKTGGDGELFF. The bases are TGTGCCAGCACCAAAACGGGGGGGGACGGGGAGCTGTTTTTT.